This T cell receptor (beta chain) was sequenced for a study of blood T cell repertoires in COVID-19. Per the original methods: Amplification of reference gene primers was used by the study to estimate nucleated cell counts. Sequencing used immunoSEQ multiplex PCR; TCRdb keeps in-frame clones, though not all of them. V, J and clone size reflect that table, while D and trimming were determined from the DNA. Altogether about 270,000 clones are present, around 86% being singletons, with the ten largest covering roughly 8%. The specimen sequenced was peripheral blood. The source is a man aged 35-49 years with active or convalescent COVID-19.

DNA for the CDR3: TGTGCCAGCAGTTCCGTCCCCGGGACAGGGGGTGGCTACACCTTC. This translates into CASSSVPGTGGGYTF. The rearrangement uses TRBV28 and TRBJ1-2; 11 bases are a match to TRBD1. The CDR3 consists of 15 residues. The junction had 8 bases not matched to a gene; V was cut back by 4 bases and J by 7 bases. Germline V gives CDR1 MDHEN, CDR2 SYDVKM.